Listed below are T cell receptor beta chains from one sample, sequenced in a study of PD-L1 blockade in urothelial cancer. The assay was immunoSEQ multiplex PCR, and TCRdb's table has in-frame clones only and misses some. The data show around 32,000 clones, with about 87% seen just once and under 4% held by the top ten. Sample: PBMCs, taken around atezolizumab (anti-PD-L1) treatment. Source of these receptors: a man aged 45-65 years with urothelial cancer. Both conserved end residues are part of each CDR3. The D gene is left open where the match is weak. The size of a clone is reported for some rows only, either as once, few or many, or as a class for expanded clones.

clone_size d_call j_call v_call cdr3_aa cdr3_nt
. . TRBJ2-7 TRBV9 CASSPRTESYEQYF TGTGCCAGCAGCCCCCGGACAGAGTCCTACGAGCAGTACTTC
. TRBD2 TRBJ2-3 TRBV29-1 CSSRASGGDTQYF TGCAGCTCTCGGGCTAGCGGCGGGGATACGCAGTATTTT
. TRBD2 TRBJ2-1 TRBV11-3 CASSSASGGSNEQFF TGTGCCAGCAGCTCAGCTAGCGGGGGGTCGAATGAGCAGTTCTTC
. TRBD2 TRBJ2-1 TRBV10-1 CASSEGTSPQFF TGCGCCAGCAGTGAGGGGACTAGTCCACAGTTCTTC
. . TRBJ1-3 TRBV30 CAWTRGAGRTGNTIYF TGTGCCTGGACCCGGGGGGCCGGGAGGACTGGAAACACCATATATTTT
. TRBD2 TRBJ2-3 TRBV27 CATGYSGRIPDTQYF TGTGCCACCGGTTATAGCGGGAGAATCCCAGATACGCAGTATTTT
. . TRBJ1-5 TRBV7-2 CASSPAGGSGNQPQHF TGTGCCAGCAGCCCCGCGGGTGGTAGTGGCAATCAGCCCCAGCATTTT
. . TRBJ2-1 TRBV19 CASSMQGPSSYNEQFF TGTGCCAGTAGTATGCAGGGTCCTAGCTCCTACAATGAGCAGTTCTTC
once TRBD1 TRBJ1-2 TRBV6-5 CAIRDRADYGYTF TGTGCCATCAGGGACAGGGCGGACTATGGCTACACCTTC
once . TRBJ2-1 TRBV20-1 CSARGDEQFF TGCAGTGCCCGGGGTGATGAGCAGTTCTTC
. TRBD1 TRBJ2-5 TRBV5-1 CASSLAGTGNQETQYF TGCGCCAGCAGCTTGGCCGGGACAGGGAACCAAGAGACCCAGTACTTC
. TRBD2 TRBJ2-7 TRBV30 CAWSVPGLAGNYEQYF TGTGCCTGGAGTGTGCCGGGACTAGCGGGGAACTACGAGCAGTACTTC
once TRBD2 TRBJ2-1 TRBV5-1 CASSLVLAGSSYNEQFF TGCGCCAGCAGCTTGGTTCTAGCGGGGAGCTCCTACAATGAGCAGTTCTTC
. TRBD1 TRBJ1-5 TRBV27 CASTVWSTGTGFQDQPQHF TGTGCCAGCACAGTTTGGTCCACCGGGACAGGGTTCCAGGATCAGCCCCAGCATTTT
. . TRBJ2-7 TRBV5-8 CASSPRRVQYF TGTGCCAGCAGCCCGAGAAGAGTGCAGTACTTC
. TRBD1 TRBJ1-4 TRBV4-2 CASSQDMGQGVEKLFF TGTGCCAGCAGCCAAGATATGGGACAGGGGGTTGAAAAACTGTTTTTT
. . TRBJ2-5 TRBV2 CASRKSEVEETQYF TGTGCCAGCAGGAAGTCGGAGGTCGAAGAGACCCAGTACTTC
. TRBD2 TRBJ2-1 TRBV6-5 CASRPTSGGPNEQFF TGTGCCAGCAGACCTACTAGCGGGGGGCCCAATGAGCAGTTCTTC
few TRBD1 TRBJ1-6 TRBV19 CASSTRTGDGISPLHF TGTGCCAGTAGTACGAGGACAGGGGATGGTATTTCACCCCTCCACTTT
. TRBD1 TRBJ2-4 TRBV6-4 CASSPSGQGAGGHIQYF TGTGCCAGCAGCCCATCGGGGCAGGGGGCAGGAGGGCACATTCAGTACTTC
. . TRBJ1-5 TRBV19 CASRREGPSNQPQHF TGTGCCAGTCGTCGGGAGGGGCCGAGCAATCAGCCCCAGCATTTT
. TRBD1 TRBJ2-2 TRBV19 CASLRDRASGELFF TGTGCCAGTTTAAGGGACAGGGCGTCCGGGGAGCTGTTTTTT
once TRBD2 TRBJ2-1 TRBV11-3 CASSSSGESYNEQFF TGTGCCAGCAGCTCTAGCGGGGAGTCCTACAATGAGCAGTTCTTC
. . TRBJ2-7 TRBV15 CATSRGAQGRGTYEQYF TGTGCCACCAGCAGAGGGGCACAGGGTCGGGGTACCTACGAGCAGTACTTC
. . TRBJ1-6 TRBV11-2 CASGRAGDMGNNSPLHF TGTGCCAGCGGAAGGGCAGGGGATATGGGAAATAATTCACCCCTCCACTTT
. . TRBJ1-3 TRBV25-1 CASSEPGTRAGNTIYF TGTGCCAGCAGTGAGCCCGGTACCAGGGCTGGAAACACCATATATTTT
. . TRBJ2-5 TRBV5-1 CASSPLDGLQETQYF TGCGCCAGCAGCCCTCTGGACGGACTCCAAGAGACCCAGTACTTC
once TRBD1 TRBJ2-7 TRBV5-1 CASSLRPGQGNEQYF TGCGCCAGCAGCTTGCGACCGGGACAGGGGAACGAGCAGTACTTC
. TRBD1 TRBJ1-6 TRBV7-3 CASSARTGYNSPLHF TGTGCCAGCAGCGCCCGGACAGGGTACAATTCACCCCTCCACTTT
. . TRBJ2-3 TRBV4-2 CASSQLPSGGGTDTQYF TGTGCCAGCAGCCAATTGCCCTCCGGGGGAGGCACAGATACGCAGTATTTT
once . TRBJ1-5 TRBV5-5 CASSLAGGNQPQHF TGTGCCAGCAGCTTGGCCGGGGGCAATCAGCCCCAGCATTTT
. TRBD2 TRBJ2-7 TRBV6-1 CASSAQRDGSYEQYF TGTGCCAGCAGTGCCCAGCGGGACGGGTCCTACGAGCAGTACTTC
. TRBD2 TRBJ2-3 TRBV10-3 CAISETSGLSPDTQYF TGTGCCATCAGTGAGACTAGCGGTCTTTCCCCAGATACGCAGTATTTT
. TRBD2 TRBJ2-1 TRBV27 CASSLGTSGKNEQFF TGTGCCAGCAGTTTAGGGACTAGCGGAAAAAATGAGCAGTTCTTC
once TRBD1 TRBJ2-5 TRBV7-8 CASSFSRGSETQYF TGTGCCAGCAGTTTTAGCAGGGGGTCAGAGACCCAGTACTTC
. TRBD2 TRBJ2-1 TRBV11-2 CASSPGGGRGVLSYNEQFF TGTGCCAGCAGCCCCGGGGGGGGGCGGGGGGTTCTCTCCTACAATGAGCAGTTCTTC
. . TRBJ2-1 TRBV18 CASSPSGSNYEQFF TGTGCCAGCTCACCATCAGGGTCTAATTATGAGCAGTTCTTC
. . TRBJ1-5 TRBV6-1 CASSELTVNQPQHF TGTGCCAGCAGTGAACTGACAGTCAATCAGCCCCAGCATTTT
. TRBD2 TRBJ2-7 TRBV10-1 CASSELAGASGQYF TGCGCCAGCAGTGAACTAGCGGGGGCTTCGGGGCAGTACTTC
. TRBD1 TRBJ2-5 TRBV6-5 CASRSEGGKETQYF TGTGCCAGCAGATCAGAAGGGGGCAAAGAGACCCAGTACTTC